A selection of T cell receptor beta chains follows, all from one sample in a study of blood T cell repertoires in COVID-19. Generated by immunoSEQ multiplex PCR, the TCRdb table keeps only in-frame clones and is missing some. The data show about 310,000 clones, about 87% seen once. The material sequenced was PBMCs or T cells enriched from blood (not recorded which). The receptors stem from a young woman who had recovered from COVID-19. Both conserved end residues are part of each CDR3. D genes are given only for firm matches. Size is stated for part of the rows, as once, few or many counts, or as a class when the clone is expanded.

- TRBJ2-2 TRBV5-1 - TGCGCCAGCAGCTCGACAAGGCCCAACACCGGGGAGCTGTTTTTT CASSSTRPNTGELFF
- TRBJ1-5 TRBV18 - TGTGCCAGCTCACCGCGGAGAAGCAATCAGCCCCAGCATTTT CASSPRRSNQPQHF
TRBD2 TRBJ2-5 TRBV3-1/TRBV3-2 - TGTGCCAGCAGCCAAGGGACTAGCGGAGAGACCCAGTACTTC CASSQGTSGETQYF
TRBD1 TRBJ1-1 TRBV7-2 few TGTGCCAGCAGCTTAAACAGGGGGAACACTGAAGCTTTCTTT CASSLNRGNTEAFF
- TRBJ1-1 TRBV7-3 - TGTGCCAGCAGCTCCCCCTTAGGCGGCGGGAGGAACACTGAAGCTTTCTTT CASSSPLGGGRNTEAFF
- TRBJ2-7 TRBV28 - TGTGCCAGCAGCTCCCGGGACAAAACGCAGTACTTC CASSSRDKTQYF
- TRBJ2-2 TRBV2 once TGTGCCAGCAGTGCGGTCCGGACAAACACCGGGGAGCTGTTTTTT CASSAVRTNTGELFF
TRBD2 TRBJ2-3 TRBV6-5 - TGTGCCAGCAACAGACTAGCGGGGGCCATAGATACGCAGTATTTT CASNRLAGAIDTQYF
TRBD1 TRBJ2-5 TRBV6-6 few TGTGCCAGCAGTCCCCCCCCCTTGGGGACAGGGGATATACAAGAGACCCAGTACTTC CASSPPPLGTGDIQETQYF
- TRBJ1-5 TRBV19 - TGTGCCAGTAGTCACCGGGATATCAATCAGCCCCAGCATTTT CASSHRDINQPQHF
- TRBJ2-7 TRBV11-1 - TGTGCCAGCAGCTTAGAGGGTGACAGCTACGAGCAGTACTTC CASSLEGDSYEQYF
- TRBJ2-3 TRBV9 - TGTGCCAGCAGCGTAGGAGGGTTCGGAGATACGCAGTATTTT CASSVGGFGDTQYF
- TRBJ2-7 TRBV18 - TGTGCCAGCTCACCAGAGTCTGGACGGAGGTACGAGCAGTACTTC CASSPESGRRYEQYF